What follows is one T cell receptor beta chain and its context. Within the sample, other DNA sequences also encode this same CDR3. This entry comes from a study of control samples from healthy donors and cancer patients. The J segment lost 7 bases and the V segment lost 4 bases, leaving 4 bases of the junction unmatched. This CDR3 contains 15 residues. CDR1 and CDR2 from the germline V gene are SGHRS and YFSETQ. The table came from immunoSEQ multiplex PCR; TCRdb's copy has only in-frame clones and leaves some out. The sample records hundreds of thousands of clones, around 80% being singletons. V usage is TRBV5-1 and J usage is TRBJ2-1; 14 bases are a match to TRBD2. The clonotype originates from a woman aged 60-75 years with lung cancer. Sequencing was performed on PBMCs. CDR3 sequence reads: CASSLGLAGGNEQFF. The CDR3 DNA reads TGCGCCAGCAGCCTTGGACTAGCGGGAGGTAATGAGCAGTTCTTC.